The clone carrying this T cell receptor (beta chain) has more than one count but fewer than ten. No antigen is known for it. The data belong to a study of CD8 T cells in ankylosing spondylitis. Study-level results: Disease-linked clones reportedly showed significant enrichment in matched ankylosing spondylitis synovial fluid. Typical of ankylosing spondylitis blood, it appeared, was a TCR beta motif of seven to nine highly homologous variants.

Quantitative 5'-RACE with molecular barcodes was used to make the TCR beta libraries. TCRdb independently ran MiXCR on the 5' RACE reads; one entry per CDR3 protein. The repertoire has about 340,000 distinct CDR3 sequences, under 8.5% of them found once; the top ten carry roughly 15%. The CDR3 runs to 14 residues. Trimming left V 3 bases short and J 6 bases short, with 12 bases between. Germline V gene sequence: CDR1 SEHNR, CDR2 FQNEAQ (reference sequence). Sample: blood, either unsorted or a sorted T cell fraction (not recorded which). This receptor was obtained from a male donor with ankylosing spondylitis. The J gene is TRBJ2-1, the V gene TRBV7-9; possibly TRBD1 for D (6 bases). As DNA, the CDR3 is TGTGCCAGCAGCTTTCAGGGGAACCTCAATGAGCAGTTCTTC. Encoded protein: CASSFQGNLNEQFF.